This TCR beta chain comes out of a study of early T cells in non-severe SARS-CoV-2 infection. MiXCR was run by TCRdb on the 5' RACE reads, yielding one entry per CDR3 protein. The sample has about 83,000 distinct CDR3 sequences, 8.5% to 12% seen once. The receptor's source is an adult who was a healthcare worker with PCR-confirmed SARS-CoV-2 infection or an uninfected control (not recorded which). The input for sequencing was whole blood, taken at baseline.

The CDR3 spells CASSTDRGWGYTF. CDR3 coding DNA: TGTGCCAGCAGCACGGACAGGGGTTGGGGCTACACCTTC. The chain is built from TRBV12-3 or TRBV12-4 and TRBJ1-2; 9 bases agree with TRBD1. The trim removed 6 bases at V and 8 bases at J, leaving 7 bases unmatched. The CDR3 is made up of 13 amino acids.